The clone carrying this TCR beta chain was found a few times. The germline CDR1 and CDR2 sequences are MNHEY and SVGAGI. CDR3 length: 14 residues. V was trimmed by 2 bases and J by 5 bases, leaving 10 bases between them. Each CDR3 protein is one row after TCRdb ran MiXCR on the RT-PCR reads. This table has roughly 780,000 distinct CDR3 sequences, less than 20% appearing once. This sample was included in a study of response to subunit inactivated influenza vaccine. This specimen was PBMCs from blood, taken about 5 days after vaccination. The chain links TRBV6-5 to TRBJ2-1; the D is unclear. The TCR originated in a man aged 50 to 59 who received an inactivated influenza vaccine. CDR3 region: CASSYTASNNEQFF. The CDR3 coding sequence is TGTGCCAGCAGTTACACGGCCTCAAACAATGAGCAGTTCTTC.